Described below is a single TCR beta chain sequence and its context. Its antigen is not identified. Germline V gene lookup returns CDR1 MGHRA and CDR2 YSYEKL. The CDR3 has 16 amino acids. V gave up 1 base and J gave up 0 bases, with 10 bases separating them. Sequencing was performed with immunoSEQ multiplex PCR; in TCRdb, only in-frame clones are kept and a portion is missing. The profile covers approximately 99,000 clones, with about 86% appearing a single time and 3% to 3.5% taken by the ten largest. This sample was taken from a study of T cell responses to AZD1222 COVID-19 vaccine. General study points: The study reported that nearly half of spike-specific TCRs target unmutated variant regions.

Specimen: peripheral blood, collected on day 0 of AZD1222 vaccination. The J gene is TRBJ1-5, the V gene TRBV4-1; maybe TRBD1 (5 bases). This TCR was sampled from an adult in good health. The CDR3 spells CASSQADRDSNQPQHF. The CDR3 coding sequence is TGCGCCAGCAGCCAAGCCGACAGAGATAGCAATCAGCCCCAGCATTTT.